Below, 27 T cell receptor beta chains from the same sample are listed, as sequenced in a study of T cell responses to AZD1222 COVID-19 vaccine. TCRdb's table, derived via immunoSEQ multiplex PCR, lists solely in-frame clones and lacks some. The sample includes some 92,000 clones, about 91% of them seen just once. Sequencing used peripheral blood, obtained on day 0 of AZD1222 vaccination. Receptor source: an adult in good health.

Of note for this clone: This CDR3 is also generated by other DNA sequences in the sample. The V and J genes are TRBV6-5 and TRBJ1-5, with a possible D match to TRBD1 (6 bases). The CDR3 is 14 residues long. Germline V CDR1 and CDR2: MNHEY, SVGAGI. V was shortened by 2 bases and J by 7 bases, with 12 bases between the two germline ends. In DNA form, the CDR3 reads TGTGCCAGCAGTTACGGGCAGGGGAGACAGCCCCAGCATTTT. Its translation is CASSYGQGRQPQHF.

The chain is built from TRBV7-3 and TRBJ1-3; no reliable D call. The CDR3 contains 17 residues. V lost 3 bases and J 0 bases, leaving 15 bases between the germline ends. CDR1 and CDR2 from the germline V gene are SGHTA and FQGTGA. The CDR3 bases are TGTGCCAGCAGCTTCAAAGGACGGATGAACTCTGGAAACACCATATATTTT. Its translation: CASSFKGRMNSGNTIYF.

This sequence joins TRBV12-5 and TRBJ2-1; D may be TRBD2 (6 bases). V lost 6 bases to trimming and J lost 10 bases, with 13 bases between them. CDR1 and CDR2 (germline): LGHNT, FRNRAP. This CDR3 is built from 12 residues. Here the CDR3 reads CASGRDSREQFF. CDR3 coding DNA: TGTGCTAGTGGCAGGGACTCCCGCGAGCAGTTCTTC.

This clone is a singleton in its sample. The rearrangement links TRBV6-2 or TRBV6-3 to TRBJ2-1; 9 bases align to TRBD2. Germline CDR1 reads MNHEY; CDR2 reads SVGEGT. The CDR3 has 18 residues. J gave up 0 bases and V 6 bases, and 12 bases lay outside the gene matches. Written as DNA, the CDR3 is TGTGCCAGCAGCCGGACGTATAGCGGGGGTAGCTCCTACAATGAGCAGTTCTTC. This encodes CASSRTYSGGSSYNEQFF.

This chain links TRBV12-3 or TRBV12-4 with TRBJ2-6; D not certain. V was shortened by 8 bases and J by 2 bases, with 7 bases between the two germline ends. The CDR3 has 13 residues. The chain's CDR3 is CASRDTGANVLTF. CDR3 nucleotides: TGTGCCAGCCGAGACACTGGGGCCAACGTCCTGACTTTC.

The chain employs TRBV10-3 and TRBJ2-1, with D uncertain. Trimming removed 3 bases from V and 7 bases from J, with 19 bases in between. This CDR3 has 16 residues. Germline values: CDR1 ENHRY, CDR2 SYGVKD. The CDR3 spells CAISDRSNLVGNEQFF. The CDR3 DNA follows: TGTGCCATCAGTGATCGGAGTAACCTTGTCGGGAATGAGCAGTTCTTC.

A single count supports this clone. The rearrangement links TRBV6-5 to TRBJ2-1; the match to TRBD2 covers 12 bases. CDR3 length equals 16 residues. From germline, CDR1 is MNHEY and CDR2 SVGAGI. V shed 2 bases and J 9 bases; nucleotides not matched to a gene: 8. The CDR3 here is CASSYPTSGSISEQFF. The CDR3 DNA reads as TGTGCCAGCAGTTACCCGACTAGCGGGAGTATAAGTGAGCAGTTCTTC.

The chain employs TRBV5-1 and TRBJ2-3, with D possibly matching TRBD2 (6 bases). Germline CDR1 is SGHRS and CDR2 is YFSETQ. The CDR3 runs to 16 residues. V lost 5 bases and J lost 2, with 18 bases in between. Here the CDR3 reads CASSGRLGSSTDTQYF. CDR3 nucleotides: TGCGCCAGCAGTGGGAGACTAGGATCCTCCACAGATACGCAGTATTTT.

The chain combines TRBV28 with TRBJ1-5; 8 nucleotides line up with TRBD1. The germline gives CDR1 MDHEN, CDR2 SYDVKM. There are 17 residues in the CDR3. V lost 5 bases and J lost 0; bases outside the gene matches: 9. The CDR3 DNA reads TGTGCCAGCAGTGTTCCGGGACAGGTTATTAGCAATCAGCCCCAGCATTTT. It specifies CASSVPGQVISNQPQHF.

This sequence joins TRBV18 and TRBJ1-1; D gene uncertain. The CDR3 is 14 amino acids. Germline V gene lookup returns CDR1 KGHSH and CDR2 LQKENI. With 2 bases removed from V and 0 bases from J, the gap between germline ends came to 7 bases. CDR3 residues: CASSPNGMNTEAFF. The CDR3 DNA follows: TGTGCCAGCTCACCAAACGGCATGAACACTGAAGCTTTCTTT.

This chain links TRBV2 with TRBJ2-5; D uncertain. V gave up 6 bases and J gave up 7 bases, with 15 bases separating them. The CDR3 length is 13 residues. Per germline, CDR1 SNHLY and CDR2 FYNNEI. CDR3 sequence reads: CASRNSPDVTQYF. DNA for the CDR3: TGTGCCAGCAGGAACAGCCCCGATGTGACCCAGTACTTC. The whole variable domain, filled in from reference TRBV2 and TRBJ2-5, reads EPEVTQTPSHQVTQMGQEVILRCVPISNHLYFYWYRQILGQKVEFLVSFYNNEISEKSEIFDDQFSVERPDGSNFTLKIRSTKLEDSAMYFCASRNSPDVTQYFGPGTRLLVL.

The V call is TRBV3-1 (or the pseudogene TRBV3-2), the J call TRBJ2-5; D is unclear. Deletions cut 2 bases from V and 5 bases from J, with 6 bases between. The germline V gene encodes CDR1 LGHDT and CDR2 YNNKEL (reference sequence). The CDR3 has 12 amino acids. CDR3 sequence: CASSQLGETQYF. DNA of the CDR3: TGTGCCAGCAGCCAATTAGGGGAGACCCAGTACTTC.

The chain is built from TRBV7-3 and TRBJ1-1, with TRBD1 matching over 10 bases. Germline values: CDR1 SGHTA, CDR2 FQGTGA. The CDR3 extends over 15 amino acids. The V gene end was trimmed by 1 base and the J gene end by 5 bases; junction bases not matched to a gene: 4. CDR3 in DNA: TGTGCCAGCAGCTTAAGGGACAGGGGTCGAACTGAAGCTTTCTTT. As protein: CASSLRDRGRTEAFF.

This chain joins TRBV5-1 and TRBJ1-3; D gene uncertain. The CDR3 length is 13 residues. Germline loops: CDR1 SGHRS, CDR2 YFSETQ. Trimming removed 3 bases from V and 2 bases from J, with 6 bases in between. The CDR3 reads CASSSRTGNTIYF. CDR3 nucleotide sequence: TGCGCCAGCAGCTCTAGAACTGGAAACACCATATATTTT. Supplemented by reference TRBV5-1 and TRBJ1-3, the full variable domain reads KAGVTQTPRYLIKTRGQQVTLSCSPISGHRSVSWYQQTPGQGLQFLFEYFSETQRNKGNFPGRFSGRQFSNSRSEMNVSTLELGDSALYLCASSSRTGNTIYFGEGSWLTVV.

The chain has TRBV5-1 and TRBJ1-1; D not resolved. CDR1 and CDR2 from the germline V gene are SGHRS and YFSETQ. Trimming removed 3 bases at V and 4 bases at J, with 10 bases between. The CDR3 has 13 residues. CDR3 sequence: CASSWAGSTEAFF. In DNA, the CDR3 is TGCGCCAGCAGCTGGGCAGGCAGCACTGAAGCTTTCTTT.

CDR3: CAWSLSITSSGNTIYF. CDR3 bases: TGTGCCTGGAGTCTCAGTATTACAAGCTCTGGAAACACCATATATTTT. This rearrangement joins TRBV30 to TRBJ1-3; D is undetermined. Germline V gene lookup returns CDR1 GTSNPN and CDR2 SVGIG (reference sequence). V was cut by 2 bases and J by 0 bases, with 14 bases left in between. The CDR3 is made up of 16 amino acids.

A word on this clone: The sample has other DNA sequences that encode this CDR3 too. This chain uses TRBV27 with TRBJ2-2; D not certain. Germline V gene lookup returns CDR1 MNHEY and CDR2 SMNVEV (reference sequence). This CDR3 is built from 12 residues. V was pared by 3 bases and J by 3 bases, with 2 bases between. The CDR3 protein is CASSLYTGELFF. The CDR3 DNA is TGTGCCAGCAGTTTGTACACCGGGGAGCTGTTTTTT.

Points on this clone: The germline gene is not matched at one end of the junction; a read error may be the cause. This chain connects TRBV7-7 to TRBJ1-1; 7 bases are shared with TRBD1. The CDR3 loop spans 15 amino acids. CDR1 and CDR2 (germline): SSHAT, FNYEAQ (reference sequence). The CDR3 here is CASSLRYQGEPEAFF. For the CDR3, the DNA is TGTGCTAGCAGCCTCCGATATCAGGGGGAACCTGAAGCTTTCTTT.

The chain links TRBV7-2 to TRBJ1-5; D call uncertain. V shed 3 bases and J shed 6 bases, with 9 bases lying between them. In germline, CDR1 is SGHTA, CDR2 FQGNSA. This CDR3 comprises 13 residues. The CDR3 spells CASSFTGAQPQHF. The DNA for the CDR3 is TGTGCCAGCAGCTTCACGGGAGCTCAGCCCCAGCATTTT.

The chain joins TRBV18 to TRBJ1-4; unclear D gene. The CDR3 runs to 17 residues. V was clipped by 1 base and J by 0 bases, with 12 bases between them. From germline, CDR1 is KGHSH and CDR2 LQKENI. For the CDR3, the DNA is TGTGCCAGCTCACCACTTGGCCGGGCAGCAACTAATGAAAAACTGTTTTTT. Translation gives CASSPLGRAATNEKLFF.

V is TRBV3-1 (or the pseudogene TRBV3-2) and J is TRBJ1-3; D is uncertain. Looked up from germline, CDR1 is LGHDT and CDR2 is YNNKEL (reference sequence). The CDR3 runs 15 residues. V lost 0 bases, J lost 0 bases, and 6 bases lay in between. The CDR3 nucleotides are TGTGCCAGCAGCCAAGATACTATCTCTGGAAACACCATATATTTT. Translating gives CASSQDTISGNTIYF.

The chain couples TRBV11-2 to TRBJ1-2, with 9 nucleotides matching TRBD1. The length of the CDR3 is 12 residues. The germline gives CDR1 SGHAT, CDR2 FQNNGV. The V segment lost 8 bases and the J segment 2 bases; nucleotides outside the gene matches: 0. DNA of the CDR3: TGTGCCAGCGACAGGGGGAACTATGGCTACACCTTC. Protein: CASDRGNYGYTF. Filled out from reference TRBV11-2 and TRBJ1-2, the complete variable domain reads EAGVAQSPRYKIIEKRQSVAFWCNPISGHATLYWYQQILGQGPKLLIQFQNNGVVDDSQLPKDRFSAERLKGVDSTLKIQPAKLEDSAVYLCASDRGNYGYTFGSGTRLTVV.

The table lists this clone with a few counts. The J gene is TRBJ1-2, the V gene TRBV7-9, with D maybe TRBD1 (6 bases). Looked up from germline, CDR1 is SEHNR and CDR2 is FQNEAQ (reference sequence). V gave up 1 base and J gave up 4 bases, with 22 bases separating them. The CDR3 has 18 amino acids. The DNA for the CDR3 is TGTGCCAGCAGCTTAGTTTCGGCGGGACAAACTTACCCCTATGGCTACACCTTC. This sequence encodes CASSLVSAGQTYPYGYTF.

The chain has TRBV27 and TRBJ1-1; 11 bases align to TRBD1. This CDR3 contains 16 residues. Germline-derived CDR1 and CDR2 are MNHEY and SMNVEV (reference sequence). V dropped 5 bases and J dropped 5; count of bases not matched to a gene: 10. The CDR3: CASSRTRDRGGTEAFF. CDR3 bases: TGTGCCAGCAGTCGGACCAGGGACAGGGGGGGGACTGAAGCTTTCTTT.

This chain links TRBV28 with TRBJ1-1, with D possibly matching TRBD1 (5 bases). Germline lookup yields CDR1 MDHEN and CDR2 SYDVKM. This CDR3 has 13 residues. Trimming cost V 4 bases and J 10 bases, with 16 bases left between them. The CDR3 DNA reads TGTGCCAGCAGTTCCGAGGCCCCGGGGGTAGCTTTCTTT. Amino acids: CASSSEAPGVAFF.

This chain uses TRBV10-1 with TRBJ2-7; unclear D gene. The germline V gene has CDR1 WNHNN and CDR2 SYGVQD (reference sequence). The CDR3 has 9 residues. The V gene lost 10 bases and the J gene lost 7 bases, with 8 bases spanning the gap. CDR3 in DNA: TGCGCCATCCCCTTTGAGCAGTACTTC. Its protein product is CAIPFEQYF.

The chain combines TRBV12-5 with TRBJ1-1; D is undetermined. The CDR3 is 18 amino acids. In germline, CDR1 is LGHNT, CDR2 FRNRAP. V was trimmed by 0 bases and J by 7 bases, leaving 24 bases between them. The chain's CDR3 is CASGLVRVYRGASDEAFF. The CDR3 bases are TGTGCTAGTGGTTTGGTACGGGTTTATCGGGGAGCGTCCGATGAAGCTTTCTTT.